Each of the 26 T cell receptor beta chains below was sequenced from the same sample in a study of T-cell memory formation after mild COVID-19. TCRdb recomputed calls from the 5' RACE reads with MiXCR, one row per CDR3 protein. Of about 400,000 distinct CDR3 sequences in the sample, more than 20% are singletons; the top ten hold around 14%. Sequencing was done on a sample of PBMCs or a T cell subset sorted from them (not recorded which). These receptor sequences come from an adult woman who had mild COVID-19 (a few samples of this study predate the infection). Cell type and time point are not known.

The chain joins TRBV7-6 to TRBJ2-3; TRBD1 aligns across 7 bases. Trimming cost V 5 bases and J 3 bases; bases outside gene matches: 14. CDR3 size: 17 residues. Germline V gives CDR1 SGHVS, CDR2 FNYEAQ. Here the CDR3 reads CASSHAATGPNTDTQYF. CDR3 bases: TGTGCCAGCAGCCACGCCGCGACAGGGCCAAATACAGATACGCAGTATTTT.

This clonotype was counted only a few times. The chain recombines TRBV25-1 with TRBJ1-5, with D hard to call. CDR1 is MGHDK, CDR2 SYGVNS, per germline. This CDR3 has 14 amino acids. Trimming shortened V by 3 bases and J by 5 bases, and 11 bases separated the two germline ends. This CDR3 is CASSDLGMDQPQHF. CDR3 sequence (DNA): TGTGCCAGCAGTGATCTGGGAATGGATCAGCCCCAGCATTTT.

This clonotype turned up a few times. The gene calls are TRBV7-8 and TRBJ2-1, with D perhaps TRBD2 (6 bases). Between the trimmed V and J ends, which lost 3 bases and 5 bases, there was a span of 20 bases. Germline V gives CDR1 SGHVS, CDR2 FQNEAQ. The CDR3 totals 17 residues. CDR3 bases: TGTGCCAGCAGCTTTGCCGAGGCGGAGGGCCAGAACAATGAGCAGTTCTTC. Its translation is CASSFAEAEGQNNEQFF.

There are a few counts of this clonotype. The gene calls are TRBV6-5 and TRBJ2-7; D is undetermined. V was trimmed by 1 base and J by 6 bases, leaving 13 bases between them. CDR3 length: 14 residues. CDR1 is MNHEY and CDR2 is SVGAGI in the germline V gene. CDR3 in DNA: TGTGCCAGCAGTTACTTAAAAACCCTGGGCGAGCAGTACTTC. Encoded protein: CASSYLKTLGEQYF.

The chain combines TRBV20-1 with TRBJ1-2; no definite D call. Germline V CDR1 and CDR2: DFQATT, SNEGSKA (reference sequence). V was pared by 0 bases and J by 4 bases, with 12 bases between. This CDR3 comprises 14 residues. The CDR3 loop reads CSARDPAGIYGYTF. CDR3 nucleotide sequence: TGCAGTGCTAGAGATCCGGCGGGGATCTATGGCTACACCTTC.

CDR3: CASSPGASGAAFF. The DNA of the CDR3 is TGTGCCAGTAGCCCAGGGGCCTCCGGTGCAGCTTTCTTT. This chain links TRBV19 with TRBJ1-1; a weak D match, TRBD1 (6 bases). V was pared by 6 bases and J by 10 bases, with 18 bases between. CDR3 length: 13 amino acids. Per the germline V gene, CDR1 is LNHDA and CDR2 is SQIVND (reference sequence).

CDR3: CASSFRDRDSDTQYF. CDR3 sequence (DNA): TGCGCCAGCAGCTTCCGGGACAGGGACTCAGATACGCAGTATTTT. This chain uses TRBV5-1 with TRBJ2-3, with 9 bases that match TRBD1. Unmatched junction bases numbered 5, after V lost 2 bases and J lost 4 bases. This CDR3 has 15 amino acids. Germline V gene data show CDR1 as SGHRS and CDR2 as YFSETQ.

This clonotype was found a few times. The chain is built from TRBV20-1 and TRBJ2-7; a weak D match, TRBD1 (6 bases). Germline CDR1 is DFQATT and CDR2 is SNEGSKA (reference sequence). This CDR3 region has 14 residues. Trimming shortened V by 0 bases and J by 1 base, and 10 bases separated the two germline ends. CDR3 sequence reads: CSARDHDRSYEQYF. In DNA form, the CDR3 reads TGCAGTGCTAGAGACCACGACAGGTCCTACGAGCAGTACTTC.

The rearrangement uses TRBV5-1 and TRBJ2-7; possibly TRBD1 or TRBD2 for D (5 bases each). V lost 5 bases to trimming and J lost 2 bases, with 20 bases between them. CDR1 is SGHRS and CDR2 is YFSETQ in the germline V gene. The CDR3 runs to 16 residues. The CDR3: CASSYQPGDPAYEQYF. In DNA, the CDR3 is TGCGCCAGCAGTTACCAGCCCGGGGACCCGGCCTACGAGCAGTACTTC. Full variable domain (missing parts from reference TRBV5-1 and TRBJ2-7): KAGVTQTPRYLIKTRGQQVTLSCSPISGHRSVSWYQQTPGQGLQFLFEYFSETQRNKGNFPGRFSGRQFSNSRSEMNVSTLELGDSALYLCASSYQPGDPAYEQYFGPGTRLTVT.

The chain uses TRBV19 and TRBJ1-2, with a weak D call TRBD1 (6 bases). Germline V CDR1 and CDR2: LNHDA, SQIVND (reference sequence). Trimming stripped 5 bases from V and 4 bases from J, with 17 bases between. The CDR3 runs to 15 residues. CDR3 bases: TGTGCCAGTAGTCTCACCCTTACAGGGAGCTATGGCTACACCTTC. Its translation: CASSLTLTGSYGYTF. Based on the CDR3 plus reference TRBV19 and TRBJ1-2, the full variable domain is DGGITQSPKYLFRKEGQNVTLSCEQNLNHDAMYWYRQDPGQGLRLIYYSQIVNDFQKGDIAEGYSVSREKKESFPLTVTSAQKNPTAFYLCASSLTLTGSYGYTFGSGTRLTVV.

The chain carries TRBV30 and TRBJ2-3, with D maybe TRBD1 (6 bases). The length of the CDR3 is 14 residues. The V end was cut by 2 bases, the J end by 0 bases, with 9 bases between. Per germline, CDR1 GTSNPN and CDR2 SVGIG (reference sequence). The CDR3 region has the DNA TGTGCCTGGAGTTCCACAGGGAGCACAGATACGCAGTATTTT. This gives the protein CAWSSTGSTDTQYF.

This clonotype occurred a few times. The chain employs TRBV12-3 or TRBV12-4 and TRBJ1-1; 7 bases are shared with TRBD1. V lost 5 bases and J lost 1; bases outside the gene matches: 7. The CDR3 sequence is 15 residues long. CDR3 nucleotides: TGTGCCAGCAGTCCGACAGGGCCAAGGAACACTGAAGCTTTCTTT. It codes for CASSPTGPRNTEAFF.

The sample holds a few counts of this clonotype. The chain carries TRBV5-6 and TRBJ1-2; 7 positions agree with TRBD1. The germline V gene encodes CDR1 SGHDT and CDR2 YYEEEE. V shed 0 bases and J 1 base; nucleotides not matched to a gene: 3. This CDR3 spans 15 amino acids. The CDR3 is CASSLETGFNYGYTF. In nucleotides, the CDR3 is TGTGCCAGCAGCTTGGAGACAGGGTTTAACTATGGCTACACCTTC.

This clonotype was recorded a few times. This sequence joins TRBV2 and TRBJ2-1; D ambiguous. Per the germline V gene, CDR1 is SNHLY and CDR2 is FYNNEI. This CDR3 has 12 amino acids. The V end lost 3 bases, the J end lost 7 bases, and 7 bases lay between the germline ends. Here the CDR3 reads CASSDDGNEQFF. CDR3 nucleotide sequence: TGTGCCAGCAGTGACGACGGGAATGAGCAGTTCTTC.

This clonotype has just a few counts. The chain links TRBV7-9 to TRBJ2-5; 7 bases are shared with TRBD2. After removal of 5 bases from V and 5 bases from J, the junction contained 14 bases not matched to a gene. The CDR3 extends over 16 amino acids. Germline values: CDR1 SEHNR, CDR2 FQNEAQ (reference sequence). CDR3 nucleotide sequence: TGTGCCAGCAGCGCACACAAGACTAGCTCAATTGAGACCCAGTACTTC. Its translation: CASSAHKTSSIETQYF.

This clonotype was seen a few times. The chain combines TRBV14 with TRBJ2-7, with a tentative D call TRBD1 (6 bases). V was shortened by 5 bases and J by 1 base, with 15 bases between the two germline ends. CDR1 and CDR2 from the germline V gene are SGHDN and FVKESK. This CDR3 region has 15 residues. The CDR3 sequence: CASSFGQGRSYEQYF. CDR3 nucleotides: TGTGCCAGCAGCTTCGGGCAGGGGCGTTCCTACGAGCAGTACTTC.

About this clonotype: One end of the junction varies from germline; a read error may be responsible. The chain has TRBV7-2 and TRBJ2-3, with D perhaps TRBD1 (5 bases). The germline gives CDR1 SGHTA, CDR2 FQGNSA. There are 14 residues in the CDR3. The CDR3 spells CDSSQGYSTDTQYF. As DNA, the CDR3 is TGTGACAGCAGCCAGGGCTACAGCACAGATACGCAGTATTTT.

At least ten counts were recorded for this clonotype. The CDR3 here is CASSRTGGSYEQYF. CDR3 coding DNA: TGTGCCAGCAGTCGGACAGGGGGCTCCTACGAGCAGTACTTC. The rearrangement links TRBV12-3 or TRBV12-4 to TRBJ2-7; TRBD1 aligns across 10 bases. This CDR3 comprises 14 residues. Trimming cost V 5 bases and J 0 bases; bases outside gene matches: 1.

The chain employs TRBV6-8 and TRBJ2-3; D uncertain. The V end lost 6 bases, the J end lost 4 bases, and 11 bases lay between the germline ends. The CDR3 loop spans 13 amino acids. Germline V gene data show CDR1 as MNHGY and CDR2 as SAAAGT. CDR3 region: CASSHLVADTQYF. The CDR3 DNA reads TGTGCCAGCAGCCATCTGGTAGCAGATACGCAGTATTTT.

This clonotype was detected many times. The rearrangement links TRBV6-2 or TRBV6-3 to TRBJ2-2; D gene unclear. The CDR3 is 15 residues long. Germline CDR1 is MNHEY and CDR2 is SVGEGT. V shed 0 bases and J shed 5 bases, with 10 bases lying between them. The CDR3 region is CASSYSGQTTGELFF. For the CDR3, the DNA is TGTGCCAGCAGTTACTCAGGGCAGACGACCGGGGAGCTGTTTTTT.

This sequence joins TRBV4-1 and TRBJ2-5, with unresolved D. Germline V gene lookup returns CDR1 MGHRA and CDR2 YSYEKL. The V gene lost 0 bases and the J gene lost 5 bases, with 7 bases spanning the gap. This CDR3 has 13 residues. The CDR3 reads CASSQEDGETQYF. The CDR3 coding sequence is TGCGCCAGCAGCCAAGAGGACGGGGAGACCCAGTACTTC.

The sample holds many counts of this clonotype. CDR3: CASMVTSTDTQYF. DNA for the CDR3: TGTGCCAGCATGGTTACTAGCACAGATACGCAGTATTTT. The chain uses TRBV2 and TRBJ2-3; no clear D. Trimming stripped 7 bases from V and 0 bases from J, with 8 bases between. This CDR3 is built from 13 residues. Germline V gives CDR1 SNHLY, CDR2 FYNNEI.

This clonotype showed up just a few times. V is TRBV7-8 and J is TRBJ1-4, with TRBD1 as a possible D gene (5 bases). There are 14 residues in the CDR3. V lost 1 base and J 10 bases, leaving 13 bases between the germline ends. Germline-derived CDR1 and CDR2 are SGHVS and FQNEAQ. This chain's CDR3 is CASSLGPVDIKLFF. The CDR3 DNA reads as TGTGCCAGCAGCTTAGGTCCGGTGGACATAAAACTGTTTTTT.

The V and J genes are TRBV29-1 and TRBJ2-1; unclear D gene. V gave up 4 bases and J gave up 0 bases, with 10 bases separating them. The germline V gene encodes CDR1 SQVTM and CDR2 ANQGSEA. This CDR3 comprises 14 residues. Here the CDR3 DNA reads TGCAGCGTTGTAAGTGGTTACTCCTACAATGAGCAGTTCTTC. This codes for CSVVSGYSYNEQFF.

The rearrangement joins TRBV20-1 to TRBJ2-5; a possible D gene is TRBD1 (6 bases). With 5 bases removed from V and 5 bases from J, the gap between germline ends came to 12 bases. Germline V gene lookup returns CDR1 DFQATT and CDR2 SNEGSKA (reference sequence). The CDR3 totals 12 residues. This chain's CDR3 is CSAFDRRETQYF. CDR3 DNA sequence: TGCAGTGCTTTTGACAGGAGGGAGACCCAGTACTTC.

This clonotype was counted once. This chain joins TRBV4-1 and TRBJ2-6, with D perhaps matching TRBD2 (5 bases). V was shortened by 4 bases and J by 4 bases, with 14 bases between the two germline ends. Germline V gene lookup returns CDR1 MGHRA and CDR2 YSYEKL. This CDR3 is 16 amino acids long. This CDR3 reads CASSLFVRGGANVLTF. The CDR3 DNA follows: TGCGCCAGCAGCCTCTTCGTCAGAGGGGGGGCCAACGTCCTGACTTTC.